The clone carrying this T cell receptor (beta chain) has only one observation. Sequenced by immunoSEQ multiplex PCR; TCRdb stores in-frame clones only, minus some. The sample carries around 390,000 clones, 85% to 90% recorded once. This specimen belongs to a study of blood T cell repertoires in COVID-19. This receptor was obtained from a woman aged 45 to 65 who had recovered from COVID-19. The sequencing input was PBMCs or T cells enriched from blood (not recorded which).

Written as DNA, the CDR3 is TGCGCCAGCAGCCTCAGTTCGAACACTGAAGCTTTCTTT. It specifies CASSLSSNTEAFF. The chain has TRBV4-3 and TRBJ1-1; D not certain. The CDR3 consists of 13 residues. CDR1 and CDR2 (germline): LGHNA, YSLEER. V was trimmed by 4 bases and J by 1 base, leaving 7 bases between them.